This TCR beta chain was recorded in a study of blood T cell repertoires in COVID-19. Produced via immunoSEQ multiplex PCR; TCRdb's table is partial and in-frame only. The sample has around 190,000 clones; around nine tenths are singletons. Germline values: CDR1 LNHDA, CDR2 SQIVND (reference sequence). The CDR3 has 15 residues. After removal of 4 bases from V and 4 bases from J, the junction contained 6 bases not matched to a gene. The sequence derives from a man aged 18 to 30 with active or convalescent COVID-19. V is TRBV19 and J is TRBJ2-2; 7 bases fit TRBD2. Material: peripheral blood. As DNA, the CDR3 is TGTGCCAGTAGTACAAGCGGGGTCGGCACCGGGGAGCTGTTTTTT. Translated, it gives CASSTSGVGTGELFF.